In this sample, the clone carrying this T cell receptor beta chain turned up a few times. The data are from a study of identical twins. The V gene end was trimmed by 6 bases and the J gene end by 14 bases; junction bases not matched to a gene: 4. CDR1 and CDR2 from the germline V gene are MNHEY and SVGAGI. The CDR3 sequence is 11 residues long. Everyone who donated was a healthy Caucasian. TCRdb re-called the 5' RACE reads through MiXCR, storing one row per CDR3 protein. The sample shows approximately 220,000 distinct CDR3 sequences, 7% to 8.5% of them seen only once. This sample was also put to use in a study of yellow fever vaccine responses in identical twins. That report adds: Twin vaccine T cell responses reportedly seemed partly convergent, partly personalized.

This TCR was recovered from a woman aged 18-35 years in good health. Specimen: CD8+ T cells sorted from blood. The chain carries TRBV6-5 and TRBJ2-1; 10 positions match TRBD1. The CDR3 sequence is CASSPGQGEFF. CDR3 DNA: TGTGCCAGCAGCCCTGGACAGGGGGAGTTCTTC.